This T cell receptor beta chain was obtained from a study of CDR3 diversity in severe acne. TCRdb itself ran the PCR reads through MiXCR, one entry per CDR3 protein. Altogether about 84,000 distinct CDR3 sequences are present, about 54% being singletons, with the ten largest covering about 13%. The sequencing sample was made of blood. The sequence came from a male donor in good health, without acne.

CDR3 nucleotides: TGTGCCAGCAGCTGGGGGTCCTACGAGCAGTACTTC. Its protein product is CASSWGSYEQYF. The V and J genes are TRBV7-9 and TRBJ2-7; D could derive from TRBD1 or TRBD2 (5 bases each). V lost 4 bases and J lost 1, with 5 bases in between. The CDR3 is 12 amino acids. The germline gives CDR1 SEHNR, CDR2 FQNEAQ (reference sequence).